The entry below describes one T cell receptor (beta chain). The target antigen is unknown. The data stem from a study of CD8 T cell repertoires and HIV-1 epitope variants. Study-level information: The baseline condition was 1M T cells left uncultured.

TCRdb's table, derived via immunoSEQ multiplex PCR, lists solely in-frame clones and lacks some. The table records thousands of clones, 69% of them present only once. General study findings and limits: Under 10 antigen-specific TCR beta clonotypes were found; over 5 seemed cross-reactive to variants. This assay reports beta chains of antigen-expanded cells, not T cell function.

Germline V lookup: CDR1 MNHEY, CDR2 SMNVEV (reference sequence). The V segment lost 10 bases and the J segment 3 bases; nucleotides outside the gene matches: 12. This CDR3 spans 15 amino acids. The sample comprised cultured CD8+ T cells derived from PBMCs. This rearrangement joins TRBV27 to TRBJ2-1; 7 bases agree with TRBD1. The sequence came from a male donor with HIV. DNA of the CDR3: TGTGCCACCTCCCTTGGGGACAGCATCTACAATGAGCAGTTCTTC. Translated, it gives CATSLGDSIYNEQFF.